This TCR beta chain derives from a study of cytomegalovirus exposure and HLA in healthy donors. Study at large: Within an early data release were about 85 million unique TCRs drawn from HLA-typed donors. Points from the study as a whole: Reportedly, TCR beta sequences accurately predicted HLA-A and HLA-B alleles in most subjects. Most TCR beta V segments were productive about 90% or about 30% of the time in an earlier analysis.

Vbeta (60) and Jbeta (13) primers were used in the PCR. Libraries were prepared by immunoSEQ multiplex PCR; TCRdb keeps only in-frame clonotypes and omits some of them. There are 40,000 to 50,000 clones in the sample, with around 1.7% held by the top ten. This CDR3 comprises 11 residues. Germline CDR1 DFQATT, CDR2 SNEGSKA (reference sequence). V dropped 3 bases and J dropped 15; count of bases not matched to a gene: 6. As regards this clone: What it binds is not known.

This receptor was taken from a woman in her twenties or thirties in good health and CMV-seronegative. What was sequenced was PBMCs. V usage is TRBV20-1 and J usage is TRBJ2-1; 9 nucleotides align to TRBD2. The CDR3 spells CSASEGLAPFF. The CDR3 nucleotides read TGCAGTGCTAGTGAGGGACTAGCCCCGTTCTTC.